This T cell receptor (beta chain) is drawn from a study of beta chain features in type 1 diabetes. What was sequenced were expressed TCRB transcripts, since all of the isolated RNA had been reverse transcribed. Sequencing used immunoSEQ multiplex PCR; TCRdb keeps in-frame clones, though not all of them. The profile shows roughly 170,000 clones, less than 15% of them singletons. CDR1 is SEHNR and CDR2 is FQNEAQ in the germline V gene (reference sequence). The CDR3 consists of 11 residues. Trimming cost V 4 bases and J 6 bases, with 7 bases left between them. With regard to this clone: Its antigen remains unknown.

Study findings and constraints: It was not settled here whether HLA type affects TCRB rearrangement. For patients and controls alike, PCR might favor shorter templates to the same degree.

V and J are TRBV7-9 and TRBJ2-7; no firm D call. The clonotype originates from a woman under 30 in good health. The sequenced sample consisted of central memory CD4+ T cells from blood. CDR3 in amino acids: CASSSWSEQYF. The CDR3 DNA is TGTGCCAGCAGCTCGTGGAGCGAGCAGTACTTC.